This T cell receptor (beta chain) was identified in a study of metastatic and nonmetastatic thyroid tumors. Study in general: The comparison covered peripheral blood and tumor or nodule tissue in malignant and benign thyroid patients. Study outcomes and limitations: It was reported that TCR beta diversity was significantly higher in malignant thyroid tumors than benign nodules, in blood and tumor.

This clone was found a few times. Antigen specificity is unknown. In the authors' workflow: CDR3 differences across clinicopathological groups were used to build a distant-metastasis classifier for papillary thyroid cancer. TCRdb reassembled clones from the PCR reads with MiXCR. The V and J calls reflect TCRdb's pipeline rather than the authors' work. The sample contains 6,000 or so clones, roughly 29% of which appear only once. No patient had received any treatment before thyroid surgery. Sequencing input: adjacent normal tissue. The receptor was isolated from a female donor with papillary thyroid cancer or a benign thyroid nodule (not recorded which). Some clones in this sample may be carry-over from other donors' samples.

CDR3 coding DNA: TGTGCCAGCAGTCCCCGGGCTGTGAGCTCCTACAATGAGCAGTTCTTC. Protein product: CASSPRAVSSYNEQFF. The chain uses TRBV12-3 or TRBV12-4 and TRBJ2-1; no clear D. The CDR3 has 16 residues. Trimming took 5 bases from V and 0 from J, leaving 14 bases between them.